This T cell receptor (beta chain) was identified in a study of CD8 T cells in Susac syndrome. TEMRA cells were FACS-enriched and CD8+ and CD4+ T cells negatively isolated. Trimming left V 1 base short and J 4 bases short, with 8 bases between. This CDR3 comprises 12 residues. Germline CDR1 and CDR2: GTSNPN and SVGIG (reference sequence). Random hexamers served to reverse transcribe roughly 0.5 to 1 ug RNA. The immunoSEQ assay covered 54 Vbeta and 13 Jbeta segments for CDR3. Each CDR3 protein is one row after TCRdb ran MiXCR on the immunoSEQ multiplex PCR reads. The profile covers about 300,000 distinct CDR3 sequences, with almost 85% appearing a single time and approximately 0.2% taken by the ten largest.

This sequence was found in a human donor with multiple sclerosis. V usage is TRBV30 and J usage is TRBJ2-7; tentatively, D is TRBD1 (5 bases). Sample: CD8+ T cells from PBMCs. The CDR3 region has the DNA TGTGCCTGGAGTGAGACAGCGTACGAGCAGTACTTC. It specifies CAWSETAYEQYF.